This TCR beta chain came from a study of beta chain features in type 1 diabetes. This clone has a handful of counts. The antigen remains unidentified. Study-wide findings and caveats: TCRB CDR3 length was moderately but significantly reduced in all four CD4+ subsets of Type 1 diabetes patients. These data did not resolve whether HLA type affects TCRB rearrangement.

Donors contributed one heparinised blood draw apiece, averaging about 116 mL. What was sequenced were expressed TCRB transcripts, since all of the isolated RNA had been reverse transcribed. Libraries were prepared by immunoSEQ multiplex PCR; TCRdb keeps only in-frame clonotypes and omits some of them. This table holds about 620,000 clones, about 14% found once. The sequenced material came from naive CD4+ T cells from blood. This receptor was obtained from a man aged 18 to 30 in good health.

The CDR3 is CASSSTSALQVGEQFF. CDR3 DNA: TGTGCCAGCAGCTCGACTAGCGCTCTTCAAGTCGGTGAGCAGTTCTTC. The V gene is TRBV7-3, the J gene TRBJ2-1, with 8 bases identical to TRBD2. This CDR3 region has 16 residues. Germline trimming cut 4 bases from V and 9 bases from J; bases unmatched to any gene: 14. CDR1 is SGHTA, CDR2 FQGTGA, per germline.